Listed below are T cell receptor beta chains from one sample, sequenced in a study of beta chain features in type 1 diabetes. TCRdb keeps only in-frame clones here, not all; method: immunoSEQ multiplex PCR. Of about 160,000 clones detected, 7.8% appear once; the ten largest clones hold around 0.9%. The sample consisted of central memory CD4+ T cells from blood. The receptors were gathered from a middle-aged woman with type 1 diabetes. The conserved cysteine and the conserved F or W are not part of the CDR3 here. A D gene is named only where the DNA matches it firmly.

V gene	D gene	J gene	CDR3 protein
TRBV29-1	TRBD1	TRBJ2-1	SVRQGAAEQF
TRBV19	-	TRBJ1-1	ASSPRTAEAF
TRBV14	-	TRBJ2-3	ASSPRSGGNTDTQY
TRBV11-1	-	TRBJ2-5	ASSQDSSGETQY
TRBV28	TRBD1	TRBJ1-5	ASSLQGAQPQH
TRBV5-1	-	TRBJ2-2	ASTTRTANTGELF
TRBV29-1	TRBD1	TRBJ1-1	SVSTGTGGPTEAF
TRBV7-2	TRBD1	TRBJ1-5	ASSPDREQPQH
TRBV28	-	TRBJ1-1	ASSPGRRETEAF
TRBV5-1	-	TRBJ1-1	ASSLGGLNGEAF
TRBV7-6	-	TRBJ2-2	ASSRRWNTGELF
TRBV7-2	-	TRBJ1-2	ASSLALPQGNYGYT
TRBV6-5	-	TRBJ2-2	ASSRTVNTGELF
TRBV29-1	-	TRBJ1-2	SVLRQEDGYT
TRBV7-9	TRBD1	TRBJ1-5	ASSPGQGGTTQH
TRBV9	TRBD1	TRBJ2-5	ASSVGSTGGLGETQY
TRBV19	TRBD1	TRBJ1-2	ASSVPGQGNYGYT
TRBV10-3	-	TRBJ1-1	AISEQEEANTEAF
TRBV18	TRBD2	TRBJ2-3	ASSPGGTSGSPDTQY
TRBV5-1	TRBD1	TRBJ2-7	ASSLAGGTYEQY
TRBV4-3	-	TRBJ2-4	ASSQGRQSRDIQY
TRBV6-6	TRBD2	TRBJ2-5	ASTGGGSQGTQY
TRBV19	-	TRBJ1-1	ASSLGGWNTEAF
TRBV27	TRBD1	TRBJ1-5	ASRTGDQPQH
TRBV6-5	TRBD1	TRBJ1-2	ASSYSGQQRGYT
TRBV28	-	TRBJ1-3	ASSLLSTAGNTIY
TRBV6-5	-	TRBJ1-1	ATHNRVTEAF
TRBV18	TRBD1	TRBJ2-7	ASSSRTGSYEQY
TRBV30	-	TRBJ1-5	AWSQGLSNQPQH
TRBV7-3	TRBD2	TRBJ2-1	ASSSYSGGRGEQF
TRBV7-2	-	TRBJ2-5	ASSLEAVHQTQY
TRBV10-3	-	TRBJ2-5	AISDHLATQETQY
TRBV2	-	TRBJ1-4	ASSGLDNEKLF
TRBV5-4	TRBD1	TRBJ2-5	ASSSGTEQETQY
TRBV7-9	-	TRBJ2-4	ASSFGAVPAKNIQY
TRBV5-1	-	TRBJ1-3	ASSLDNSGNTIY
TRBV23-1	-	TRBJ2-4	ASSLRLLAKNIQY
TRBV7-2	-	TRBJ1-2	ASSLGRGSGGYT
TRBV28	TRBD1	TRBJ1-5	ASSPSGQGVYSNQPQH
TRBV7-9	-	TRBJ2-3	ASSLGSATDTQY